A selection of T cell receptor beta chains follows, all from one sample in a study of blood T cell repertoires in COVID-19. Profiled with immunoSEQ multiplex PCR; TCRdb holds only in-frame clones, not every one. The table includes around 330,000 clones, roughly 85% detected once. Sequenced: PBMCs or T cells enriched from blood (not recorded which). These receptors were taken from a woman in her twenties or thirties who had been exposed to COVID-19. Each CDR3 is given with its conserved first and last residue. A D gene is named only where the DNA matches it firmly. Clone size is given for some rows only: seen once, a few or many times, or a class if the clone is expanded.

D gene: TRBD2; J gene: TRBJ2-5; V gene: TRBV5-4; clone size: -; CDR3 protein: CASSLPGMGLAGEETQYF; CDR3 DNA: TGTGCCAGCAGCTTGCCGGGTATGGGGCTAGCGGGGGAGGAGACCCAGTACTTC
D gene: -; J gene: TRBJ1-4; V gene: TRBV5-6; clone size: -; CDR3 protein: CASSLKTGANEKLFF; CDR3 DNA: TGTGCCAGCAGCCTGAAGACAGGTGCTAATGAAAAACTGTTTTTT
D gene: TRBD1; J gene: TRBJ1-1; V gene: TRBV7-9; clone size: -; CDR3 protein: CASSLRQGLNTEAFF; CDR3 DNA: TGTGCCAGCAGCTTGAGACAGGGGCTCAACACTGAAGCTTTCTTT
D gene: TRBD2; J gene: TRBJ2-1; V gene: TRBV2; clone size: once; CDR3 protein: CASSETYTETSSHEQFF; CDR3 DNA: TGTGCCAGCAGTGAAACGTACACCGAGACTAGCTCGCATGAGCAGTTCTTC
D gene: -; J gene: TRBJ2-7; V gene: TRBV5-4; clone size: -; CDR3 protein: CASSFGDRNYEQYF; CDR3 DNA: TGTGCCAGCAGCTTTGGAGACAGGAACTACGAGCAGTACTTC
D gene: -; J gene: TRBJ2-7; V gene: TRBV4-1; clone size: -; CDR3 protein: CATSRTENSYEQYF; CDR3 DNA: TGCGCCACGTCGAGGACAGAGAACTCCTACGAGCAGTACTTC
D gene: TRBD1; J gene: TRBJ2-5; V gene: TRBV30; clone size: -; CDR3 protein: CAWSVQDRGLETQYF; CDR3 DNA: TGTGCCTGGAGTGTACAGGACAGGGGGCTGGAGACCCAGTACTTC
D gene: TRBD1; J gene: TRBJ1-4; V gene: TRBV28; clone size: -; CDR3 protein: CASSLLGGDEKLFF; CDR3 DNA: TGTGCCAGCAGTTTATTAGGGGGCGATGAAAAACTGTTTTTT
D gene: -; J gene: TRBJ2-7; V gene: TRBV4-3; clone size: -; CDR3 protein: CASSQASGAYEQYF; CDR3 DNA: TGCGCCAGCAGCCAAGCGAGCGGAGCCTACGAGCAGTACTTC
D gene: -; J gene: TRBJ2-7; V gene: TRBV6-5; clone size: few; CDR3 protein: CASREYEQYF; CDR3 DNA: TGTGCCAGCAGGGAGTACGAGCAGTACTTC
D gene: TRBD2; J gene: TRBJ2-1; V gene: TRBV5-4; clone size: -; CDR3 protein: CASSFSGPYNEQFF; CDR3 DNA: TGTGCCAGCAGCTTTAGCGGGCCCTACAATGAGCAGTTCTTC
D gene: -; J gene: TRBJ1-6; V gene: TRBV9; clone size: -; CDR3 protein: CASSVGRDSPLHF; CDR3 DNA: TGTGCCAGCAGCGTAGGCAGGGATTCACCCCTCCACTTT
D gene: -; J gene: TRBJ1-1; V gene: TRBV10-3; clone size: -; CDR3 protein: CAISERAARNTEAFF; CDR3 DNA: TGTGCCATCAGTGAGCGCGCAGCGAGGAACACTGAAGCTTTCTTT
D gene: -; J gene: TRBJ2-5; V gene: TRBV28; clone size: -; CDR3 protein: CASSLRQRPLMETQYF; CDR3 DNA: TGTGCCAGCAGTTTAAGGCAGCGGCCGTTGATGGAGACCCAGTACTTC
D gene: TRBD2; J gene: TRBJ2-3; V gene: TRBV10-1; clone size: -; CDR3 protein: CASSPGTSGGLTDTQYF; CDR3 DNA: TGCGCCAGCAGTCCCGGGACTAGCGGGGGGCTCACAGATACGCAGTATTTT
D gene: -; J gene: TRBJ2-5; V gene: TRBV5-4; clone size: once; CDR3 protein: CASSLERGTQYF; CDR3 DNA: TGTGCCAGCAGCTTGGAACGCGGGACCCAGTACTTC
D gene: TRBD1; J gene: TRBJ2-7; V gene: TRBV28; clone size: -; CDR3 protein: CATLGRDRGYEQYF; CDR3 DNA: TGTGCCACGCTCGGTCGGGACAGGGGCTACGAGCAGTACTTC
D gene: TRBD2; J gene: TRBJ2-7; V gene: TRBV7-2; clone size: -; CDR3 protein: CASSLELAGSYEQYF; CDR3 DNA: TGTGCCAGCAGCTTAGAACTAGCGGGCTCCTACGAGCAGTACTTC
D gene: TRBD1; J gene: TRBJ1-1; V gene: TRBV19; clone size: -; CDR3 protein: CASNEPGGFTEAFF; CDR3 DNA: TGTGCCAGCAACGAACCAGGGGGCTTCACTGAAGCTTTCTTT
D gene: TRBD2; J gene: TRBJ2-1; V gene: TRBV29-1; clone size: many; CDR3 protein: CSVEVAGGLNTEQFF; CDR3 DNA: TGCAGCGTTGAAGTAGCGGGGGGGCTGAACACTGAGCAGTTCTTC
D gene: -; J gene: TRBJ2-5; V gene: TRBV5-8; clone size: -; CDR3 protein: CASRLKETQYF; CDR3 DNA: TGTGCCAGCAGGTTAAAAGAGACCCAGTACTTC
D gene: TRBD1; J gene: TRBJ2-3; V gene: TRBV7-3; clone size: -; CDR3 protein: CASSPGQGSDTQYF; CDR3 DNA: TGTGCCAGCAGCCCGGGACAGGGCTCAGATACGCAGTATTTT
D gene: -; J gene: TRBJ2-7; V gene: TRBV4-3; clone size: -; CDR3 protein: CASSRNQGHSYEQYF; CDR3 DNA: TGCGCCAGCAGCCGTAATCAGGGACACTCCTACGAGCAGTACTTC
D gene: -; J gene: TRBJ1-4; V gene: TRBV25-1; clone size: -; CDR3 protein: CASRAEDPNEKLFF; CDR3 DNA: TGTGCCAGCAGGGCCGAGGATCCTAATGAAAAACTGTTTTTT
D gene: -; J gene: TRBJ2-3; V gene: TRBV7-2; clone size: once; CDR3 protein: CASSFRGRTDTQYF; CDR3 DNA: TGTGCCAGCAGCTTCCGTGGGAGGACAGATACGCAGTATTTT
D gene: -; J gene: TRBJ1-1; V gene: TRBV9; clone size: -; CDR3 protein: CASSVAGNTEAFF; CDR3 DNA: TGTGCCAGCAGCGTGGCGGGTAACACTGAAGCTTTCTTT
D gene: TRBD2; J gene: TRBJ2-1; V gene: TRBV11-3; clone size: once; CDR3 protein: CASSAGTSGVDEQFF; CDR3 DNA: TGTGCCAGCAGCGCAGGGACTAGCGGGGTCGATGAGCAGTTCTTC
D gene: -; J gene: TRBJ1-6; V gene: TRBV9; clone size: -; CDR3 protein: CASSVDWGISPLHF; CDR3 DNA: TGTGCCAGCAGCGTAGACTGGGGCATTTCACCCCTCCACTTT
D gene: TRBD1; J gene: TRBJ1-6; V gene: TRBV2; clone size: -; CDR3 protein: CASSEAGQVLSPLHF; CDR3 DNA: TGTGCCAGCAGTGAAGCGGGACAGGTGCTCTCACCCCTCCACTTT
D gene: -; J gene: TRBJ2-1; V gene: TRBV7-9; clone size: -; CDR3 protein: CALEGVRYNEQFF; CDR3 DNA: TGTGCCCTGGAAGGGGTTCGCTACAATGAGCAGTTCTTC
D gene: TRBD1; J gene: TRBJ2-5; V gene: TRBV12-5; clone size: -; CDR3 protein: CASGFLTGTGGRETQYF; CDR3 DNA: TGTGCTAGTGGTTTTTTAACTGGGACAGGGGGGCGAGAGACCCAGTACTTC
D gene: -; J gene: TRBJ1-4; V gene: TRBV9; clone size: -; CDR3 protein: CASSPDARDEKLFF; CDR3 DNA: TGTGCCAGCAGCCCCGACGCGAGGGATGAAAAACTGTTTTTT
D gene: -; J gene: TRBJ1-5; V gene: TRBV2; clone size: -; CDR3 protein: CASTEVRDQPQHF; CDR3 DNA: TGTGCCAGCACAGAGGTAAGAGATCAGCCCCAGCATTTT
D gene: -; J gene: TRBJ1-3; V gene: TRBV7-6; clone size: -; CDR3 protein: CASSLDRQASGNTIYF; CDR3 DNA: TGTGCCAGCAGCTTAGATAGACAGGCATCTGGAAACACCATATATTTT
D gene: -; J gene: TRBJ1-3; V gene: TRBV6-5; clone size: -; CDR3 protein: CASRGPGNTIYF; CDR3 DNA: TGTGCCAGCAGGGGGCCTGGAAACACCATATATTTT
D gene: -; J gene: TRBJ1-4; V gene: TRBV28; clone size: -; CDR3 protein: CASTASDSLNEKLFF; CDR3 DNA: TGTGCCAGCACGGCTTCGGACAGTTTAAATGAAAAACTGTTTTTT
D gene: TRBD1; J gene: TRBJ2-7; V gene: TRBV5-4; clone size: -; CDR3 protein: CASSKGLTTGGSYEQYF; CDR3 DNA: TGTGCCAGCAGTAAAGGCCTCACGACAGGGGGGTCCTACGAGCAGTACTTC
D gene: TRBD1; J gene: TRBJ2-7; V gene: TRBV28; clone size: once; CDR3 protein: CASSSPGQGTYEQYF; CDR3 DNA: TGTGCCAGCAGTTCACCGGGACAGGGGACCTACGAGCAGTACTTC
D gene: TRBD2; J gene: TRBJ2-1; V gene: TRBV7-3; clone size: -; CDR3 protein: CASSLTRDSREGLYNEQFF; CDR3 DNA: TGTGCCAGCAGCTTAACGCGGGACTCTCGGGAGGGCTTATACAATGAGCAGTTCTTC
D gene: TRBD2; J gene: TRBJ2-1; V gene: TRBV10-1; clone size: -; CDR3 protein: CASTLAGGKNEQFF; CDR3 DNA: TGCGCCAGCACACTAGCGGGAGGAAAAAATGAGCAGTTCTTC
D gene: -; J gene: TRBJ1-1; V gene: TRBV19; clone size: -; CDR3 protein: CASSMEGPNTEAFF; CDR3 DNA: TGTGCCAGTAGTATGGAGGGTCCGAACACTGAAGCTTTCTTT
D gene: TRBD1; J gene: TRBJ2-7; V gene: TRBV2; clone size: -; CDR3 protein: CASRRDSNYEQYF; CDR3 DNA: TGTGCCAGCAGACGGGACAGCAATTACGAGCAGTACTTC
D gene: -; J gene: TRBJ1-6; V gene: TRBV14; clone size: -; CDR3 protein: CASSQPGKSSPLHF; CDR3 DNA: TGTGCCAGCAGCCAACCAGGGAAAAGTTCACCCCTCCACTTT
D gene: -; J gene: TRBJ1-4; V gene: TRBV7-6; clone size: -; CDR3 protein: CASSLAQTPGKLFF; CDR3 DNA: TGTGCCAGCAGCTTAGCGCAAACTCCAGGGAAACTGTTTTTT
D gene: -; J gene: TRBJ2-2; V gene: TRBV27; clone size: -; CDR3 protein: CASSLFLQSTGELFF; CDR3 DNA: TGTGCCAGCAGTTTATTTTTACAGAGCACCGGGGAGCTGTTTTTT
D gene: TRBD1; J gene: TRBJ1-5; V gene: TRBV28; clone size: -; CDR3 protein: CASSPQGGNQPQHF; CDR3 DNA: TGTGCCAGCAGTCCCCAGGGGGGCAATCAGCCCCAGCATTTT
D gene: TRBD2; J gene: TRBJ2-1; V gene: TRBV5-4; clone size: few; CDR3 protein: CASSLGPTSGVGNEQFF; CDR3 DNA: TGTGCCAGCAGCTTGGGCCCGACTAGCGGGGTCGGTAATGAGCAGTTCTTC
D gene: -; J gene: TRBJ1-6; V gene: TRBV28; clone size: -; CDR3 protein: CASSGDGGSYNSPLHF; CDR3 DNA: TGTGCCAGCAGTGGGGACGGGGGATCCTATAATTCACCCCTCCACTTT
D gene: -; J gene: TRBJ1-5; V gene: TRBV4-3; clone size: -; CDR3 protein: CASSQDNTGGVGQPQHF; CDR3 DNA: TGCGCCAGCAGCCAAGATAATACGGGAGGGGTAGGTCAGCCCCAGCATTTT
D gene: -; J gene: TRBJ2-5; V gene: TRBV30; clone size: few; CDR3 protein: CAWSLTSTRETQYF; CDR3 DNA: TGTGCCTGGAGCTTAACTAGCACGAGGGAGACCCAGTACTTC
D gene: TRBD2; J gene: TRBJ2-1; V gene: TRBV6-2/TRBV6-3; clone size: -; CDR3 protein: CASSKAGGGVYYNEQFF; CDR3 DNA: TGTGCCAGCAGTAAAGCGGGGGGGGGCGTGTATTACAATGAGCAGTTCTTC
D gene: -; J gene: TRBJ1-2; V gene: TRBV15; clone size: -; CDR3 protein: CATSREQQVLNYGYTF; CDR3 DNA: TGTGCCACCAGCAGAGAGCAACAGGTATTAAACTATGGCTACACCTTC